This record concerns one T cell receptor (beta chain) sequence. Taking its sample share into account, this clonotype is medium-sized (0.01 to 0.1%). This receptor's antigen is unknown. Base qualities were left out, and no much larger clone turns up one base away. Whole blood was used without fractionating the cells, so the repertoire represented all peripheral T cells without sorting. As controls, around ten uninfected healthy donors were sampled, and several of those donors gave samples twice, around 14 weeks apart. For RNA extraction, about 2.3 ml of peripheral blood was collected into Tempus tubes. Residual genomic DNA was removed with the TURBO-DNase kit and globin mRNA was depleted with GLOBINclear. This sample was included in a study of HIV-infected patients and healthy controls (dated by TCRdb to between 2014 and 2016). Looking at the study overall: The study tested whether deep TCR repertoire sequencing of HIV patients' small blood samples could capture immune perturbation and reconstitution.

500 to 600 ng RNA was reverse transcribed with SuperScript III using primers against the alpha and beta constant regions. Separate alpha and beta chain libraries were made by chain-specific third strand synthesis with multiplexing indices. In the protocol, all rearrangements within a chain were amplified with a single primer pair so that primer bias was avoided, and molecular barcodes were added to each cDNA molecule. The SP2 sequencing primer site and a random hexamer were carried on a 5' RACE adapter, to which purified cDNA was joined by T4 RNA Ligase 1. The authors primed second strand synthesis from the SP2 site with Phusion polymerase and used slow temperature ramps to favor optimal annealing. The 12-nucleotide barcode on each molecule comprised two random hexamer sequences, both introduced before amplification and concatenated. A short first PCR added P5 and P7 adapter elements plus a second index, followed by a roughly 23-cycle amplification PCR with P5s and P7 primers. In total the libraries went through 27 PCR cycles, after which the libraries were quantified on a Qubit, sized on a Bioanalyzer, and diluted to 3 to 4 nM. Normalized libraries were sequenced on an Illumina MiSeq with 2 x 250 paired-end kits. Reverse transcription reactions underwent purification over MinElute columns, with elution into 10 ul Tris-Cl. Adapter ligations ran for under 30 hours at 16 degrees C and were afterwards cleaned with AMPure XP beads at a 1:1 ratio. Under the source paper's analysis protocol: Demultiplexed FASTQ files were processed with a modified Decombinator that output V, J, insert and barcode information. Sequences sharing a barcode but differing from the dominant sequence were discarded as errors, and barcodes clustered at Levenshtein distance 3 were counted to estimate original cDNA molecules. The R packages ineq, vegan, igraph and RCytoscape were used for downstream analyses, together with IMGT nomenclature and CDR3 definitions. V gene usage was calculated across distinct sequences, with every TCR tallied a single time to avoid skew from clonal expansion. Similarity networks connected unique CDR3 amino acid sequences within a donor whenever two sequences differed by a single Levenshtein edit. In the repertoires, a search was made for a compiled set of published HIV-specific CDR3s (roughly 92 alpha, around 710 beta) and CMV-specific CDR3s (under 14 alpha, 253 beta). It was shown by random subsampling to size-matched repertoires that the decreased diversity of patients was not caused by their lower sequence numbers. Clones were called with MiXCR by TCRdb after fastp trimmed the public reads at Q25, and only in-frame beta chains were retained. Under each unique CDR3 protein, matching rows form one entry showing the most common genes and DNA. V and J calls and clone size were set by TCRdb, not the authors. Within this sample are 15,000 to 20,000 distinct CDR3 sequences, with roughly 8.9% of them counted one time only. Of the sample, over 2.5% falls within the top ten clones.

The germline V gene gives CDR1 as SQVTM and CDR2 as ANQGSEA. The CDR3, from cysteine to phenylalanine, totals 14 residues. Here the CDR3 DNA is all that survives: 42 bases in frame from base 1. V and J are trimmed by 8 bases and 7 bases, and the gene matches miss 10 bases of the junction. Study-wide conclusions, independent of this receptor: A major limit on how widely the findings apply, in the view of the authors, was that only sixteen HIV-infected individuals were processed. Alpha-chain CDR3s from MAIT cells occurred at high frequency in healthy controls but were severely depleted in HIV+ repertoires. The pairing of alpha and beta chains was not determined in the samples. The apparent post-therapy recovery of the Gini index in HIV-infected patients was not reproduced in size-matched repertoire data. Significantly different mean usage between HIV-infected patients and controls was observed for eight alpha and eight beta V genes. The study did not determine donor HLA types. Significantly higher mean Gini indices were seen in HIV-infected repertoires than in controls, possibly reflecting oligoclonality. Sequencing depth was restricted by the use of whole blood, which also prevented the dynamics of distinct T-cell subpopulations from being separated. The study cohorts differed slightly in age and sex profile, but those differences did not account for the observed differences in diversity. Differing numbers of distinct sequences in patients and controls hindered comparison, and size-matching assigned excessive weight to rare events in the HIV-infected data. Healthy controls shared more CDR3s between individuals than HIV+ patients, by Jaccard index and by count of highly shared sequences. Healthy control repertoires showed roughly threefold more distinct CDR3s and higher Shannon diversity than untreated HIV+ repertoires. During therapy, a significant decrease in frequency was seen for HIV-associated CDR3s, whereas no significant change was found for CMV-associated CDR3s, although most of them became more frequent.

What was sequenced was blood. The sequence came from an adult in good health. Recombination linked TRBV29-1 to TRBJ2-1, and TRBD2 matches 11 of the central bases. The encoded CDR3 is CSWIAGGPGNEQFF. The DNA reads TGCAGCTGGATAGCGGGGGGGCCGGGAAATGAGCAGTTCTTC.